The TCR beta chain described here comes from a study of blood T cell repertoires in COVID-19. Overall study context: Material from acute and convalescent COVID-19 was sourced from the United States, Italy and Spain. T cells, B-cell-depleted T cells, or PBMCs provided the cDNA or gDNA that served as material.

The germline V gene encodes CDR1 KGHDR and CDR2 SFDVKD. There are 16 residues in the CDR3. V dropped 3 bases and J dropped 5; count of bases not matched to a gene: 6. Source study methods: Amplification of reference gene primers provided the estimated nucleated cell counts. Here immunoSEQ multiplex PCR was the method, and the copy in TCRdb shows in-frame clones only, minus some. V and J calls and clone size are as listed in that table; D and trimming were resolved from the DNA. The repertoire holds about 81,000 clones, with 82% as singletons. Sequenced material: peripheral blood. This clonotype was obtained from a human donor in a cohort sampled during active COVID-19. The chain combines TRBV24-1 with TRBJ2-5; 12 bases line up with TRBD1. CDR3 DNA: TGTGCCACCAGTGATCCGGGACAGGGGGCGGGGGAGACCCAGTACTTC. Its protein product is CATSDPGQGAGETQYF.